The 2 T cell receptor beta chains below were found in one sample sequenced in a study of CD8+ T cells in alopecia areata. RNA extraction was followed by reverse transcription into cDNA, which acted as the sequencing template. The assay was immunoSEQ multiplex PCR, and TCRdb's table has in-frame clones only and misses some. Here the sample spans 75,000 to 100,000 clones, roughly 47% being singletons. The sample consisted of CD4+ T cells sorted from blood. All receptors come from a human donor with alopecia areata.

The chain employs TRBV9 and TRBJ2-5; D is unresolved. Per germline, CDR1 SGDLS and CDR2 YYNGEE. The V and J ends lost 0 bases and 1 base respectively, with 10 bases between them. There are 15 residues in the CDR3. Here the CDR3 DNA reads TGTGCCAGCAGCGTAGCCCCGGCACCCCAAGAGACCCAGTACTTC. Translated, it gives CASSVAPAPQETQYF.

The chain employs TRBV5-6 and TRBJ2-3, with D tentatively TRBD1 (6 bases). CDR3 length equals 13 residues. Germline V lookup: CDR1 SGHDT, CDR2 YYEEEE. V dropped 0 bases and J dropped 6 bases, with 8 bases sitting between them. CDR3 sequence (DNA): TGTGCCAGCAGCTTGGCAGGGGCGGATACGCAGTATTTT. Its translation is CASSLAGADTQYF.